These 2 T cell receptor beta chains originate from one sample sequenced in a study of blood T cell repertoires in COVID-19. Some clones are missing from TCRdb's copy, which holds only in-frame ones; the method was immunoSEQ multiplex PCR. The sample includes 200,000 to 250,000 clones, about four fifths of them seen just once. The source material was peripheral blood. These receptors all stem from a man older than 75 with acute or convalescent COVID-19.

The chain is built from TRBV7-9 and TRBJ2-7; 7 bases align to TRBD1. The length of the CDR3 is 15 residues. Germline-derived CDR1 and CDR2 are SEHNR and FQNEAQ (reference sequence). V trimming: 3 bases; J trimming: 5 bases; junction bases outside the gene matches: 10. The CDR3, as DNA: TGTGCCAGCAGCTTTGGGTCGACAGGGCTGGACGAGCAGTACTTC. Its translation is CASSFGSTGLDEQYF.

CDR3: CASSQDRSQPQHF. In DNA, the CDR3 is TGTGCCAGCAGCCAAGACAGGAGCCAGCCCCAGCATTTT. The chain is built from TRBV11-2 and TRBJ1-5; TRBD1 is a possible D gene (6 bases). The V gene lost 5 bases and the J gene lost 7 bases, with 12 bases spanning the gap. Germline loops: CDR1 SGHAT, CDR2 FQNNGV. The length of the CDR3 is 13 residues.